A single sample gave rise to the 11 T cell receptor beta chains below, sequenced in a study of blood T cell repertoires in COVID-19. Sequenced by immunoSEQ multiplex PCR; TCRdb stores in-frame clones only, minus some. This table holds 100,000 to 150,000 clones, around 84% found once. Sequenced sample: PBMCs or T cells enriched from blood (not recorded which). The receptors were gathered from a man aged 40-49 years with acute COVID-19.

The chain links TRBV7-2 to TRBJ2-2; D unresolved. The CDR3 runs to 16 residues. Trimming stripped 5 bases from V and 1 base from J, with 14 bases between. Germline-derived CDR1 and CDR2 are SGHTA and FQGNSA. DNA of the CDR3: TGTGCCAGCAGCAAGTGGGCCCCGAAGAACACCGGGGAGCTGTTTTTT. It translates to CASSKWAPKNTGELFF.

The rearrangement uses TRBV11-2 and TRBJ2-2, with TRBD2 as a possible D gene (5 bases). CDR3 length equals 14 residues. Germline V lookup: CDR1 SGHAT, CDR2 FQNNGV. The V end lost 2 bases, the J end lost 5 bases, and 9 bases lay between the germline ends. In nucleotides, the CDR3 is TGTGCCAGCAGCTTATCCGCGGGTACCGGGGAGCTGTTTTTT. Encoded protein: CASSLSAGTGELFF.

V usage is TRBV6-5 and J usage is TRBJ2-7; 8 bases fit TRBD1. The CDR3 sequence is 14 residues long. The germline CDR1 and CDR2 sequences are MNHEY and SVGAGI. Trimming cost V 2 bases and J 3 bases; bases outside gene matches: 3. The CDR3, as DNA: TGTGCCAGCAGTTACGCGGGACAGGACTACGAGCAGTACTTC. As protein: CASSYAGQDYEQYF.

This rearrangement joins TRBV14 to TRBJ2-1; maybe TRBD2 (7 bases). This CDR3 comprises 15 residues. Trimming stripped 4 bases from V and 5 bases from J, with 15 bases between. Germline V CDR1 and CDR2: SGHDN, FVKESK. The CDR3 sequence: CASSPLGGGDNEQFF. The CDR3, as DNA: TGTGCCAGCAGCCCCCTAGGCGGGGGCGACAATGAGCAGTTCTTC.

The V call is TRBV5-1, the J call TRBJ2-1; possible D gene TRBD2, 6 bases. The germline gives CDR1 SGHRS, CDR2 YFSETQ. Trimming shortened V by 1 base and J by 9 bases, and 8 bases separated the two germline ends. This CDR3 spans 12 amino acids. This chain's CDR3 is CASSLWGVEQFF. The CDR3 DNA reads TGCGCCAGCAGCTTGTGGGGGGTTGAGCAGTTCTTC.

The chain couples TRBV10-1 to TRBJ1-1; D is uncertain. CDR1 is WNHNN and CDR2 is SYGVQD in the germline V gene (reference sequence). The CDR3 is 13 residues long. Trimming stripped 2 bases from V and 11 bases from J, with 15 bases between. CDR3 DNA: TGCGCCAGCAGTGAGAGTGGTTCTATAGAGGCTTTCTTT. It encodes CASSESGSIEAFF.

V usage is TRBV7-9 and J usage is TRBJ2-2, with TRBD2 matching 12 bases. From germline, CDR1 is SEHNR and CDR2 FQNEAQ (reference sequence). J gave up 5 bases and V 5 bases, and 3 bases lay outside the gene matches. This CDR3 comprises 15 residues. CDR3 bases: TGTGCCAGCAGCCTTGGGACTAGCGGGACCGGGGAGCTGTTTTTT. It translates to CASSLGTSGTGELFF.

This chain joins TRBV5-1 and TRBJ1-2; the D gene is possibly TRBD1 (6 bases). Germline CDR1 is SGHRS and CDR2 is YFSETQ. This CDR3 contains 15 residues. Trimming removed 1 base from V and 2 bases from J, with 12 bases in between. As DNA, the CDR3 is TGCGCCAGCAGCTTGAGGGTTGGGGGCAACTATGGCTACACCTTC. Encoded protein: CASSLRVGGNYGYTF.

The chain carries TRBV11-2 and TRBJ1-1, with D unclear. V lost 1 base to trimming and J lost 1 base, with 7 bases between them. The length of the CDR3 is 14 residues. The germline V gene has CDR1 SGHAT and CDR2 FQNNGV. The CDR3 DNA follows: TGTGCCAGCAGCTTAGGAGGCGGGAACACTGAAGCTTTCTTT. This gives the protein CASSLGGGNTEAFF.

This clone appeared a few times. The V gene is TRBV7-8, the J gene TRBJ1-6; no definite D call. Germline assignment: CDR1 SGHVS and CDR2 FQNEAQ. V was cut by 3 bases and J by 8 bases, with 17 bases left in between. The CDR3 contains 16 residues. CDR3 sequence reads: CASSFPVWAGDSPLHF. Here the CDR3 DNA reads TGTGCCAGCAGCTTCCCCGTTTGGGCAGGCGATTCACCCCTCCACTTT.

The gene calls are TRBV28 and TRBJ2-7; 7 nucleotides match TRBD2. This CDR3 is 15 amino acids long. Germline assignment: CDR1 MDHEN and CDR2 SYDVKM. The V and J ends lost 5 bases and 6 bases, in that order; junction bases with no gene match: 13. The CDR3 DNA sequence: TGTGCCAGCAGTCCATGGGGGGGAGGGATGGCCGAGCAGTACTTC. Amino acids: CASSPWGGGMAEQYF. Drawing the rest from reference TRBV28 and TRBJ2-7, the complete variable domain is DVKVTQSSRYLVKRTGEKVFLECVQDMDHENMFWYRQDPGLGLRLIYFSYDVKMKEKGDIPEGYSVSREKKERFSLILESASTNQTSMYLCASSPWGGGMAEQYFGPGTRLTVT.